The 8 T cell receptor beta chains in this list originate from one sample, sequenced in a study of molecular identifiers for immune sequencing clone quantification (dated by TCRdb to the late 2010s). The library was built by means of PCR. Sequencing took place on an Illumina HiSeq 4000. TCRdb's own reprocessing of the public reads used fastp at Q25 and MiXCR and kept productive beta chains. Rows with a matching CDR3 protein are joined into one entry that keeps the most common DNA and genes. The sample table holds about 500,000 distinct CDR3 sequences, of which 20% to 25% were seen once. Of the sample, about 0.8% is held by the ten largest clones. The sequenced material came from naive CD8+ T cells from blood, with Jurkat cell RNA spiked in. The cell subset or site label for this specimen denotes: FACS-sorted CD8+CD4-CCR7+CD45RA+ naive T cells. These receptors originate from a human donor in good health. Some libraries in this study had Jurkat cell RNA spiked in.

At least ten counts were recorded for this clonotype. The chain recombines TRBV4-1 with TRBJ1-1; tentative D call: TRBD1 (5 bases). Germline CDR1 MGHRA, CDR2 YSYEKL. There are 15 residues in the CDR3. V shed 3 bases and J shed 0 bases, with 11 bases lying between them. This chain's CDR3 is CASSQETELNTEAFF. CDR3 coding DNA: TGCGCCAGCAGCCAGGAGACAGAGCTGAACACTGAAGCTTTCTTT.

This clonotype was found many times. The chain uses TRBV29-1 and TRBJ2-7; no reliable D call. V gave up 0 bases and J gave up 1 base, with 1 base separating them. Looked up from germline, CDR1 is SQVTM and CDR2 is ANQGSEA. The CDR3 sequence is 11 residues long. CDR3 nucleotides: TGCAGCGTTGAAGAGTCCTACGAGCAGTACTTC. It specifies CSVEESYEQYF.

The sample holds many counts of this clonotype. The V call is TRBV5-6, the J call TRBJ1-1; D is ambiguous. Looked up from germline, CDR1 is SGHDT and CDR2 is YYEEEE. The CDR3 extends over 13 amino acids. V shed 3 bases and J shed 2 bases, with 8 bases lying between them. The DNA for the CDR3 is TGTGCCAGCAGCTCGGACCACAACACTGAAGCTTTCTTT. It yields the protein CASSSDHNTEAFF.

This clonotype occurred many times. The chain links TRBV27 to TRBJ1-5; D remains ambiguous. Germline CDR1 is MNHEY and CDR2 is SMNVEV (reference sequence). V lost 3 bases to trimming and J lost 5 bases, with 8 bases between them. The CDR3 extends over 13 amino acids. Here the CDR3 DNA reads TGTGCCAGCAGTTTGGCGGGTCATCAGCCCCAGCATTTT. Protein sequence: CASSLAGHQPQHF.

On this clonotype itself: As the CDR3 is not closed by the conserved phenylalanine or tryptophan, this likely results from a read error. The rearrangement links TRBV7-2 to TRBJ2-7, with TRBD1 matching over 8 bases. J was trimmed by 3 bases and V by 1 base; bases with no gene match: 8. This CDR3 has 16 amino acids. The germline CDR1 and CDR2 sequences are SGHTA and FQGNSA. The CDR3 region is CASSLEGGTGFYEQYS. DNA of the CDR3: TGTGCCAGCAGCTTAGAAGGAGGGACAGGCTTCTACGAGCAGTACTCC.

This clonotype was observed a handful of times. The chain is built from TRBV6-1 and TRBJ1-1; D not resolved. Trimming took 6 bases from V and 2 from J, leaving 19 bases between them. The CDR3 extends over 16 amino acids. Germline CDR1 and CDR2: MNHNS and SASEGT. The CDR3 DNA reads TGTGCCAGCAGCCAATTTCCCTCCGGAAGCAACACTGAAGCTTTCTTT. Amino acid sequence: CASSQFPSGSNTEAFF.

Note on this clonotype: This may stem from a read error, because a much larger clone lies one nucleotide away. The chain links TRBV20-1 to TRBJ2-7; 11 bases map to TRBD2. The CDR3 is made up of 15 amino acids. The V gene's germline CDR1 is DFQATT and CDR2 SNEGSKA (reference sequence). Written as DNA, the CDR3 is TGCAGTACTAGAGATGGCCTAGCGGGAGGCTACGAGCAGTACTTC. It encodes CSTRDGLAGGYEQYF.

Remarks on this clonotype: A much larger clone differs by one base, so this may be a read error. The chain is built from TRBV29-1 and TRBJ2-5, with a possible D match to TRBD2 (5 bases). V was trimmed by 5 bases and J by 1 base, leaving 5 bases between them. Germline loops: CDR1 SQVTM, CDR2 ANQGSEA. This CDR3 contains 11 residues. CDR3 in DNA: TGCAGCGTTCGGGGCCAAGAGACCCAGTACTTC. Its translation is CSVRGQETQYF.